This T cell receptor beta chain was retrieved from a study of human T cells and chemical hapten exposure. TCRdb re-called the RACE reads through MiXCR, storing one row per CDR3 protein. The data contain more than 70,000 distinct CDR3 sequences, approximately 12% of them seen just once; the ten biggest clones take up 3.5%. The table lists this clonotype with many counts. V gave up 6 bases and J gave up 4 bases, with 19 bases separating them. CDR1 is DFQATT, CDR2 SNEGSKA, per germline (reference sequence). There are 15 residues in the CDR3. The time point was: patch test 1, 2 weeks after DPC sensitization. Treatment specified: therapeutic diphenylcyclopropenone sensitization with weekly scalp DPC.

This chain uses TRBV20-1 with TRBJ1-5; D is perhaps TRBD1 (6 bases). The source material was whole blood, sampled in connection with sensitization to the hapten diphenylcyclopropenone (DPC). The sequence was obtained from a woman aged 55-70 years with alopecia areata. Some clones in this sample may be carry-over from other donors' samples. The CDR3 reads CSATRGVRGNQPQHF. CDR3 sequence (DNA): TGCAGTGCGACTAGGGGGGTCCGGGGAAATCAGCCCCAGCATTTT.